The 29 T cell receptor beta chains below all came from one sample that was sequenced in a study of tumor-infiltrating lymphocytes in primary liver carcinoma. With a constant-region primer, TCR beta cDNA was made from approximately 500 ng of total RNA. Three nested multiplex PCR rounds, a slightly modified ARM-PCR, produced the libraries for TCR beta. The first two PCR rounds used TRBV1-TRBV30 forward primers with a C-beta reverse primer, 10 cycles each. TCRdb analysed the multiplex PCR reads with MiXCR anew, one entry per CDR3 protein. The sample consists of about 330,000 distinct CDR3 sequences, about 61% of them appearing once. The blood RNA (from unsorted whole blood) was obtained, and germline DNA was also extracted. Material: peripheral blood. The receptors come from a man aged 35-49 years with primary liver carcinoma and hepatitis B virus infection.

This clonotype was seen at least ten times. This sequence joins TRBV6-6 and TRBJ2-7; TRBD2 is a possible D gene (5 bases). The CDR3 loop spans 15 amino acids. Per the germline V gene, CDR1 is MNHNY and CDR2 is SVGAGI (reference sequence). V shed 2 bases and J shed 3 bases, with 14 bases lying between them. CDR3 coding DNA: TGTGCCAGCAGTTACATCGGGGAACCGTTCTACGAGCAGTACTTC. Its translation is CASSYIGEPFYEQYF.

In the case of this clonotype: A read error may be the cause here, since a much bigger clone is one base away. For the CDR3, the DNA is TGTGCCAGCAGTTCCAGGACAGGCACCTCCTACGAGCAGTACTTC. Translating gives CASSSRTGTSYEQYF. The V call is TRBV12-3 or TRBV12-4, the J call TRBJ2-7, with 7 bases fitting TRBD1. The CDR3 extends over 15 amino acids. V gave up 4 bases and J gave up 0 bases; unmatched junction bases: 6.

Comments on this clonotype: The missing conserved phenylalanine or tryptophan at the end of this CDR3 makes a read error likely. The genes are TRBV11-2 and TRBJ2-1; tentative D call: TRBD1 (6 bases). Germline values: CDR1 SGHAT, CDR2 FQNNGV. The CDR3 spans 13 residues. The CDR3, as DNA: TGTGCCAGCAGATTTACAGGGAACAATAAGCAGTTCATC. Translation: CASRFTGNNKQFI.

This rearrangement joins TRBV7-9 to TRBJ1-1; D may be TRBD1 (5 bases). Germline CDR1 SEHNR, CDR2 FQNEAQ (reference sequence). This CDR3 has 13 residues. Trimming cost V 7 bases and J 4 bases, with 13 bases left between them. CDR3 in amino acids: CASIQQDSTEAFF. The CDR3 nucleotides read TGTGCCAGCATCCAACAGGATAGCACTGAAGCTTTCTTT.

Comment on this clonotype: This may arise from a read error, as a much more abundant clone is one base away. V gene TRBV5-5 combines with J gene TRBJ2-1, with D perhaps TRBD2 (5 bases). The V end lost 7 bases, the J end lost 6 bases, and 14 bases lay between the germline ends. The CDR3 is made up of 13 amino acids. In germline, CDR1 is SGHKS, CDR2 YYEKEE (reference sequence). The CDR3 loop is CASGATSSNEQFF. CDR3 nucleotide sequence: TGTGCCAGCGGCGCAACTAGTTCCAATGAGCAGTTCTTC.

A word on this clonotype: Sequence at one end of the junction differs from germline and may be a read error. The genes are TRBV11-2 and TRBJ2-2; TRBD2 aligns across 8 bases. Germline V gene sequence: CDR1 SGHAT, CDR2 FQNNGV. This CDR3 region has 16 residues. CDR3 coding DNA: TGTGCCAGCAGCTTAGAGTTAGCGGGGAACACCGGGGAGCTGCTTTTT. It translates to CASSLELAGNTGELLF.

V is TRBV5-1 and J is TRBJ2-7; TRBD2 matches 10 bases. The CDR3 totals 17 residues. J gave up 9 bases and V 1 base, and 16 bases lay outside the gene matches. Germline V gene lookup returns CDR1 SGHRS and CDR2 YFSETQ. The CDR3 sequence is CASSLLGASGSVDGQYF. The CDR3 bases are TGCGCCAGCAGCTTGCTGGGCGCTAGCGGGAGTGTCGACGGGCAGTACTTC.

This clonotype has at least ten counts. The V call is TRBV12-5, the J call TRBJ2-5; TRBD1 matches at 10 bases. Germline CDR1 and CDR2: LGHNT and FRNRAP. CDR3 length: 15 amino acids. Losses at the gene ends were 5 bases for V and 5 bases for J; bases not matched to a gene: 8. CDR3 sequence reads: CASGPGTGVGETQYF. DNA for the CDR3: TGTGCTAGTGGTCCCGGGACAGGGGTGGGTGAGACCCAGTACTTC.

Notes on this clonotype: Its ends do not fully match the called genes, so a read error is possible. This CDR3 reads CTISESFADSYNEQFF. The CDR3 DNA reads TGTACCATCAGTGAGTCGTTTGCGGATTCCTACAATGAGCAGTTCTTC. V gene TRBV10-3 combines with J gene TRBJ2-1; no clear D. Germline V gene data show CDR1 as ENHRY and CDR2 as SYGVKD. There are 16 residues in the CDR3.

As for this clonotype: One end of the junction fails to match germline, which may point to a read error. This chain joins TRBV11-2 and TRBJ1-1, with unresolved D. The CDR3 is 12 amino acids. CDR1 is SGHAT, CDR2 FQNNGV, per germline. CDR3 region: CANSLDHTEAFF. In DNA form, the CDR3 reads TGTGCCAACAGCTTAGACCACACTGAAGCTTTCTTC.

Points on this clonotype: It may be a read error: a sequence one base away is much more abundant. The CDR3 DNA is TGTGCCAGCAGTTACGTGTGCGGTCAGCCCCAGCATTTT. It yields the protein CASSYVCGQPQHF. This chain links TRBV6-2 or TRBV6-3 with TRBJ1-5, with D unclear. Germline V gene lookup returns CDR1 MNHEY and CDR2 SVGEGT. The ends were cut back, 2 bases at V and 6 bases at J, with 8 bases in the middle. This CDR3 region has 13 residues.

This clonotype was seen only a few times. This chain uses TRBV5-8 with TRBJ2-7; 7 bases match TRBD1. CDR1 is SGHTS, CDR2 YDEGEE, per germline. This CDR3 has 13 amino acids. The junction had 10 bases not matched to a gene; V was cut back by 5 bases and J by 8 bases. DNA of the CDR3: TGTGCCAGCAGTTTAGCAGGGGGAGTCAAGCAGTACTTC. Encoded protein: CASSLAGGVKQYF.

The chain combines TRBV11-2 with TRBJ1-2; D is undetermined. The germline V gene has CDR1 SGHAT and CDR2 FQNNGV. Deletions cut 6 bases from V and 8 bases from J, with 22 bases between. The CDR3 contains 15 residues. The CDR3 DNA is TGTGCCAGCAGAAACGCCCGAGACGGGAACTTCGGCTACACCTTC. This gives the protein CASRNARDGNFGYTF.

This clonotype was observed a single time. V is TRBV11-2 and J is TRBJ1-1; no clear D gene. The V end lost 1 base, the J end lost 5 bases, and 11 bases lay between the germline ends. Germline lookup yields CDR1 SGHAT and CDR2 FQNNGV. The CDR3 totals 14 residues. The DNA for the CDR3 is TGTGCCAGCAGCTTAGGTACTTTAGCGACTGAAGCTTTCTTT. Its translation is CASSLGTLATEAFF.

Turning to this clonotype: A much larger clone differs from this one at a single base, so this may be a read error. The chain has TRBV29-1 and TRBJ1-5; 10 positions agree with TRBD1. The CDR3 length is 19 residues. With 1 base clipped from V and 9 bases from J, the junction kept 21 bases outside the gene matches. From germline, CDR1 is SQVTM and CDR2 ANQGSEA. CDR3 sequence: CSVEGTPGQGPSRSWPQHF. Here the CDR3 DNA reads TGCAGCGTTGAAGGTACGCCGGGACAGGGGCCATCCCGATCATGGCCCCAGCATTTT.

Concerning this clonotype: With a much larger clone just one base away, this may be a read error. The conserved final phenylalanine or tryptophan is absent from the CDR3, which likely points to a read error. The chain is built from TRBV30 and TRBJ1-1; 8 bases map to TRBD1. The germline V gene has CDR1 GTSNPN and CDR2 SVGIG (reference sequence). The CDR3 sequence is 14 residues long. With V trimmed by 4 bases and J by 0 bases, 4 bases remained unmatched. CDR3 sequence (DNA): TGTGCCTGGACCAGGACAGGGTTGAACACTGAAGCTTTCTCT. Translating it yields CAWTRTGLNTEAFS.

V is TRBV19 and J is TRBJ2-6; no definite D call. CDR1 and CDR2 (germline): LNHDA, SQIVND (reference sequence). The length of the CDR3 is 15 residues. V was shortened by 4 bases and J by 2 bases, with 9 bases between the two germline ends. CDR3 protein: CASSKTATGANVLTF. The CDR3 bases are TGTGCCAGTAGTAAGACGGCCACTGGGGCCAACGTCCTGACTTTC.

Notes on this clonotype: A much larger clone lies a single base off, so this may be a read error. The chain employs TRBV6-1 and TRBJ2-7; no clear D gene. V shed 5 bases and J shed 1 base, with 6 bases lying between them. Germline-derived CDR1 and CDR2 are MNHNS and SASEGT. The CDR3 is made up of 12 amino acids. The CDR3 DNA reads as TGTGCCAGCAGTACTACATCCTACGAGCAGTACTTC. It yields the protein CASSTTSYEQYF.

As regards this clonotype: No conserved phenylalanine or tryptophan ends this CDR3, so it is likely a read error. The chain uses TRBV11-2 and TRBJ1-1; D not resolved. The CDR3 length is 13 residues. Between the trimmed V and J ends, which lost 0 bases and 7 bases, there was a span of 9 bases. CDR1 is SGHAT and CDR2 is FQNNGV in the germline V gene. As DNA, the CDR3 is TGTGCCAGCAGCTTAGACCCGGGAATTGAAGCTTTCCTT. Its translation: CASSLDPGIEAFL.

With respect to this clonotype: A much larger clone lies one base from this, so it may be a read error. This CDR3 reads CASGRVSWTENSPLHF. The CDR3 DNA follows: TGCGCCAGCGGGCGAGTCTCATGGACCGAGAATTCACCCCTCCACTTT. J is TRBJ1-6 and V is TRBV4-1; D gene uncertain. Germline V gives CDR1 MGHRA, CDR2 YSYEKL. The CDR3 covers 16 residues. V was cut by 8 bases and J by 7 bases, with 21 bases left in between.

Of note for this clonotype: A junction boundary mismatches the germline segment, possibly from a read error. For the CDR3, the DNA is TGTGCCAGCTCACCACCCGACAGGGGAAATGAAAAACTGCTTTTT. It translates to CASSPPDRGNEKLLF. The chain joins TRBV18 to TRBJ1-4; 8 bases are shared with TRBD1. The CDR3 is 15 residues long. From germline, CDR1 is KGHSH and CDR2 LQKENI.

This clonotype was detected only a few times. The chain recombines TRBV10-3 with TRBJ1-2, with TRBD1 matching over 7 bases. CDR1 and CDR2 (germline): ENHRY, SYGVKD. The CDR3 has 12 amino acids. Trimming cost V 4 bases and J 11 bases; bases outside gene matches: 7. Written as DNA, the CDR3 is TGTGCCATCAGTGCACCACAGGGGTGGTACACCTTC. Translated, it gives CAISAPQGWYTF.

The table lists this clonotype with a few counts. The chain has TRBV13 and TRBJ2-1, with 7 positions matching TRBD1. The CDR3 is made up of 15 amino acids. Germline lookup yields CDR1 PRHDT and CDR2 FYEKMQ (reference sequence). Losses at the gene ends were 9 bases for V and 0 bases for J; bases not matched to a gene: 8. CDR3 residues: CASSQDRSSYNEQFF. CDR3 in DNA: TGTGCCAGTAGCCAGGACAGGAGCTCCTACAATGAGCAGTTCTTC.

V is TRBV11-3 and J is TRBJ2-6; unclear D gene. Trimming shortened V by 9 bases and J by 2 bases, and 17 bases separated the two germline ends. The V gene's germline CDR1 is SGHNT and CDR2 YENEEA. The CDR3 sequence is 16 residues long. The CDR3 here is CARGSGVGPGANVLTF. CDR3 sequence (DNA): TGTGCCAGAGGCTCAGGCGTCGGCCCTGGGGCCAACGTCCTGACTTTC.

V gene TRBV28 combines with J gene TRBJ1-5, with D possibly TRBD1 on 5 matching bases. V was pared by 1 base and J by 6 bases, with 19 bases between. In germline, CDR1 is MDHEN, CDR2 SYDVKM. The CDR3 runs to 17 residues. This chain's CDR3 is CASSLYQVGGAGQPQHF. In nucleotides, the CDR3 is TGTGCCAGCAGTTTATACCAAGTTGGGGGAGCGGGTCAGCCCCAGCATTTT.

On this clonotype: Relative to the germline gene, one junction end is altered; a read error may explain this. The chain links TRBV10-3 to TRBJ2-1, with 7 bases that match TRBD2. The CDR3 is 15 amino acids. Germline CDR1 ENHRY, CDR2 SYGVKD. The CDR3, as DNA: TGTGCCATCAGTGAGTCGTGGCGGGAGTACAGTGAGCAGTTCTTC. The encoded protein is CAISESWREYSEQFF.

Remarks on this clonotype: At one of its ends the junction is not consistent with the germline gene, which may arise from a read error. The chain uses TRBV14 and TRBJ2-6; D perhaps matches TRBD1 (8 bases). Germline V lookup: CDR1 SGHDN, CDR2 FVKESK. The CDR3 has 17 residues. The CDR3 sequence is CAISLGQGGFGADVLTF. The CDR3 nucleotides read TGTGCCATCAGCCTCGGACAGGGAGGGTTTGGGGCCGACGTCCTGACTTTC. Supplemented by reference TRBV14 and TRBJ2-6, the full variable domain reads EAGVTQFPSHSVIEKGQTVTLRCDPISGHDNLYWYRRVMGKEIKFLLHFVKESKQDESGMPNNRFLAERTGGTYSTLKVQPAELEDSGVYFCAISLGQGGFGADVLTFGAGSRLTVL.

Details on this clonotype: Possible read error: a much larger clone is one base away. V usage is TRBV10-3 and J usage is TRBJ1-4; D perhaps matches TRBD1 (6 bases). Per germline, CDR1 ENHRY and CDR2 SYGVKD. The CDR3 has 13 residues. The CDR3 reads CAIGRDKNEKLSF. CDR3 nucleotides: TGTGCCATCGGCCGGGACAAGAATGAAAAACTGTCTTTT.

About this clonotype itself: A junction end diverges from the germline sequence, so it may reflect a read error. The chain links TRBV11-2 to TRBJ2-1; TRBD2 might be the D (8 bases). The CDR3 covers 17 residues. The germline CDR1 and CDR2 sequences are SGHAT and FQNNGV. CDR3 residues: CANSFNRGRAGVGEQFF. CDR3 DNA sequence: TGTGCCAACAGCTTTAACAGGGGACGAGCGGGAGTCGGGGAGCAATTCTTC.